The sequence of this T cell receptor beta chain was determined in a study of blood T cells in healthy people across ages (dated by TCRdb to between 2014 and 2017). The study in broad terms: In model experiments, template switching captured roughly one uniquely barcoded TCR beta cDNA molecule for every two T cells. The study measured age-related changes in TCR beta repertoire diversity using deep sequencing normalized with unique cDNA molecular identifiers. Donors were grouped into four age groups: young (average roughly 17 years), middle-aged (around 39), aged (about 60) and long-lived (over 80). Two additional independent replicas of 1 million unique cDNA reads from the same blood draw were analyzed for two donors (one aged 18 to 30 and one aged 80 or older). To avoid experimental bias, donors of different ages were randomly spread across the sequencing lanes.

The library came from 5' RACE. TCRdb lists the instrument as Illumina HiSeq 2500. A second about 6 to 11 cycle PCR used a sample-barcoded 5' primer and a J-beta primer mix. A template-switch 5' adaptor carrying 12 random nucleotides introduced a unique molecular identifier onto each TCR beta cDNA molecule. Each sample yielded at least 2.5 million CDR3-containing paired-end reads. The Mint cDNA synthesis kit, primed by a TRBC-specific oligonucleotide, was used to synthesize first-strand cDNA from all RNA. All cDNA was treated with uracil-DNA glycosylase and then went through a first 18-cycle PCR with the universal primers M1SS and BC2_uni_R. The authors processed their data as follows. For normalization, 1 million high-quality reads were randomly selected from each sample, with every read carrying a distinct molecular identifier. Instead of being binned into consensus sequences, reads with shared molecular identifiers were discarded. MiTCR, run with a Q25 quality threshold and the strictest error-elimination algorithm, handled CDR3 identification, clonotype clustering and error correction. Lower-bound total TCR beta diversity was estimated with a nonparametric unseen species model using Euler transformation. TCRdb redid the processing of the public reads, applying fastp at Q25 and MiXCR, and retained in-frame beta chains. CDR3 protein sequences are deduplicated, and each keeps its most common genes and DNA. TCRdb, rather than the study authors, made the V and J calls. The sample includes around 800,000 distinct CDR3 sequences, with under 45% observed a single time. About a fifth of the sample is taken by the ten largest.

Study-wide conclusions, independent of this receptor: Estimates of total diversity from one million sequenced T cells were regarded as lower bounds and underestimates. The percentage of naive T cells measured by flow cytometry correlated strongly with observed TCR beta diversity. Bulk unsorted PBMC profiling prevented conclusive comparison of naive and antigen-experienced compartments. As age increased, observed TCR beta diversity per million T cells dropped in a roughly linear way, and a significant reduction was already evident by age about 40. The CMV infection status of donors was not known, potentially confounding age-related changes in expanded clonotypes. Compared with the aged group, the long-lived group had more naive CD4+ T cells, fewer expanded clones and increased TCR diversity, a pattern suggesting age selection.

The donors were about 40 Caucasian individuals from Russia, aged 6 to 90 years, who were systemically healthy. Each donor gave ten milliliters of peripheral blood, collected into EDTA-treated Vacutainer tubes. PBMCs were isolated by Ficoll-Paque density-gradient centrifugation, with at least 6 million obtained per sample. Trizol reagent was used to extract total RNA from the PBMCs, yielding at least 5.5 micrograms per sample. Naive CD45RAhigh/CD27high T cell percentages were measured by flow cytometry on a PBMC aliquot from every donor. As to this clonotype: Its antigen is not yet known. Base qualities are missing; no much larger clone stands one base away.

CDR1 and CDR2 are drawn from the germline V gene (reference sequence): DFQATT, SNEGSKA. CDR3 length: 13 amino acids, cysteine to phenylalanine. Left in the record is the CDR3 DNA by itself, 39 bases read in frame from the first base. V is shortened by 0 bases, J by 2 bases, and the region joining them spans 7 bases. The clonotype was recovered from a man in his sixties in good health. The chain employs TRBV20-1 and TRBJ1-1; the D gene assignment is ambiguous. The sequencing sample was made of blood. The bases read TGCAGTGCTAGAGATGACCCCAACACTGAAGCTTTCTTT. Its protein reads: CSARDDPNTEAFF.